This T cell receptor (beta chain) appears in the sequencing data of a study of cytomegalovirus exposure and HLA in healthy donors (dated by TCRdb to about 2017). About the study as a whole: In an earlier analysis of approximately 640 of the donors, 250 to 350 Gb of sequence data and some 120 million unique TCR beta sequences from roughly 190 million T cells were reported. To predict cytomegalovirus infection status, the study combined high-throughput TCR immunosequencing, statistical association of individual TCRs with disease status, and machine learning. Of the roughly 400 genotyped donors, 65% to 90% fell in the genetic ancestry cluster associated with self-reported Caucasian donors. In a later analysis, previously published TCR beta repertoires from several hundred donors were re-analyzed and high-resolution HLA genotyping was added so that TCR occurrence patterns could be studied. The study profiled the T cell repertoires of hundreds of subjects by immunosequencing and related them to cytomegalovirus serostatus. Across approximately 400 genotyped donors of the cohort, an average of approximately 200,000 unique TCR beta nucleotide sequences per donor were sequenced, and roughly a sixth of those sequences were non-productive. All discovery cohort repertoires had been generated on a single sequencing platform. In an earlier analysis of roughly 600 of the donors, high-throughput TCR beta sequencing was used to judge whether each TCR beta V gene segment behaved as functional or pseudogenic. The number of donors typed differed by locus, with roughly 620-640 for A, B, C, DRB1 and DQB1, 522 for DQA1, nearly 610 for DPA1, and some 440 for DPB1. Alongside the repertoire data, information on donor age, sex, ethnicity and CMV serostatus was compiled. Besides the first cohort of 666 subjects, a separate validation cohort made up of over a hundred different subjects was used. The study aimed to test whether cataloging public T cell receptors could reveal signatures of past pathogen exposure. An early release covering roughly 640 HLA-typed donors comprised approximately 290 gigabases of sequencing data and around 80 million unique TCR sequences. Class I and class II HLA loci were covered by the typing at four-digit resolution. Rather than drawing on any new phenotypic data, the later analysis identified candidate immune exposures from TCR beta sequences and the way those sequences occurred across donors. A later genetic analysis used genome-wide SNP genotypes for about three fifths of the 666 donors, treating that subset as a discovery cohort. Four to six DR-DQ haplotypes were handled as single units for association and clustering because linkage in the cohort was strong.

Library method: the immunoSEQ multiplex PCR assay. For the multiplex PCR, a mixture combining 60 forward primers for TCR Vbeta segments and 13 reverse primers for TCR Jbeta segments was used. The CDR3 region of rearranged TCR beta genes was amplified from genomic DNA by a multiplex PCR assay. On the Illumina HiSeq System, the amplified TCR beta libraries were sequenced as 87-base-pair reads. On the study's bioinformatics: A later analysis counted approximately 84 million unique TCR beta chains across the 600 to 850 repertoires, and some 11 million of these chains were shared by at least two donors. To remove PCR and sequencing errors, raw reads were error-corrected and collapsed into unique sequences using a nearest-neighbor algorithm that merged closely related sequences. Alignment of CDR3 sequences to IMGT reference sequences was used to assign V, D and J gene segments. For a sequence to be retained, a match of at least six nucleotides to both a V gene segment and a J gene segment was required. A rearrangement counted as productive if the CDR3 had no stop codons and remained in frame with V and J, and every other rearrangement counted as non-productive. CDR3 was defined according to IMGT convention as the region running from the second conserved V-encoded cysteine to the conserved J-encoded phenylalanine. In an earlier analysis of roughly 610 of the donors, sequences lacking an unambiguous match to a single V gene segment were excluded. An earlier analysis of fewer than 750 of the donors called V segments functional above 56.7% productive rearrangements and segregating when the between-donor standard deviation exceeded 5%. A statistical classification framework was developed to diagnose cytomegalovirus status using the catalog of TCR beta chain sequences. A later analysis assigned V and J genes by comparing TCR nucleotide sequences with IMGT/GENE-DB human TR gene sequences. A later analysis assigned CDR3 sequences and most-parsimonious VDJ recombination scenarios with the TCRdist pipeline. In a later analysis, each TCR beta chain was defined by its CDR3 amino acid sequence together with its V-gene family, and reads without a unique V-gene family were excluded. As a way to deal with suspected cross-contamination and a sequencing artifact, a later analysis dropped more than 500 nucleotide sequences that were highly shared and had low generation probability. In a later analysis, a clonal expansion index was calculated for each public chain from normalized within-repertoire ranks of inferred template counts. Generation probabilities in a later analysis came from a VDJ recombination model fitted to out-of-frame rearrangements, and those results were checked against IGoR. In a later analysis, TCR-TCR, TCR-HLA and TCR-CMV co-occurrence was scored with hypergeometric tests, and a repertoire-size bias correction was applied to TCR pairs. To estimate false discovery rates, a later analysis permuted the HLA or CMV assignments 20 times. In a later analysis, co-occurring TCRs were grouped with DBSCAN, and TCRdist sequence similarity was added when clustering was performed within HLA-allele-positive subsets. Repertoires with fewer than 30,000 or more than 120,000 public chains, plus five repertoires with anomalous nucleotide sharing, were excluded from co-occurrence clustering. Entries here come from immuneACCESS through TCRdb and include only in-frame sequences with V and J called. Some clones fail to appear in such tables; in the studies checked, an unresolved V gene covers under half of the shortfall, and the cause of the remainder is unknown. V and J calls and clone size are copied from that table; D and trimming were computed from the DNA. Across this sample there are 200,000 to 250,000 clones, with around 85% seen only once. The ten biggest clones cover 1.7% of the sample.

The germline ends are 8 bases apart after V is trimmed by 7 bases and J by 7 bases. From cysteine to phenylalanine, the CDR3 is 11 amino acids long. Left in the record is the CDR3 DNA by itself, 33 bases read in frame from the first base. From a lookup of the germline V gene (reference sequence), CDR1 and CDR2 are MNHEY and SMNVEV. The cohort comprised 666 healthy bone marrow donors. Cohort members were all nominally healthy when sampled, although unrecorded immune exposures were likely present. The donor tested CMV seronegative and was one of the 352 seronegative cohort members. Each donor provided a peripheral blood sample, and peripheral blood mononuclear cells were used for TCR beta sequencing. Genomic DNA was extracted from the blood cell samples with the Qiagen DNeasy Blood Extraction Kit. With respect to this clone: What this receptor recognizes is not known. Within one base of it there is no much larger clone, and no base qualities were kept.

Overall study outcomes, separate from this receptor: A later genetic analysis associated a missense DCLRE1C variant with V-gene and J-gene trimming of TCR beta chains, and an independent cohort replicated the association. Correlated functional status among segregating V segments might be attributable to linkage disequilibrium, but an unknown experimental factor could not be ruled out. In a later analysis, several top co-occurrence clusters were reported to appear linked to parvovirus B19, influenza, CMV and Epstein-Barr virus. In a later analysis, most CMV-associated TCR beta chains were found to appear HLA-restricted, with HLA associations seemingly driven largely by CMV exposure. Specific HLA alleles were associated with more than 15,000 TCR beta sequences at a false discovery rate of 0.05 in a later analysis. The study gave a list of 150 to 200 TCR beta chains associated with cytomegalovirus. In a later analysis, HLA-associated TCR beta chains were found to be more clonally expanded and to have lower generation probabilities than equally common non-associated chains. In both the original and validation cohorts, the classifier was reported to diagnose cytomegalovirus status with high specificity and sensitivity. Because HLA typing was unavailable for some donors at each locus, only the typed subset was used in association tests. In this cohort, only TCR beta chains were sequenced, and detectable features were limited by the absence of alpha or paired-chain data. A few of the identified cytomegalovirus-associated TCR beta chains were confirmed in vitro to be specific for cytomegalovirus antigens. When HLA alleles, especially DR and DQ, strongly co-occurred, attributing TCR associations to individual alleles was difficult. In a later analysis, the rate of TCR association differed among HLA loci, with DRB1 alleles having the most associated TCRs and HLA-C alleles having the fewest. The only immune exposure information available for the cohort was CMV serostatus. Because the 87-base-pair reads could not distinguish some IMGT-functional V segments, including TRBV6-2 and TRBV6-3, those segments were excluded. A further reported finding was that TCR beta sequences accurately predicted the HLA-A and HLA-B alleles for most subjects in the first cohort. Broadly in line with IMGT annotations, most TCR beta V segments showed up in productive rearrangements about 87% or about 30% of the time in an earlier analysis of around 550 of the donors. The sequencing pipeline was judged likely to have produced a cluster of highly shared sequence variants as a technical artifact. Because counts were too low, roughly 17 rarely observed V segments, including chromosome 9 orphons, were left out of the earlier analysis of about 620 of the donors. While some public TCRs were present in many individuals, most TCR sequences turned up only very rarely across donors. Compared with the 666-donor mean, donors in an Asian-associated ancestry cluster had fewer N-insertions in productive TCRs, according to a later genetic analysis. The presence/absence analyses assumed that sequencing depth was roughly uniform across donors, and that assumption may not be true. It was suggested by the authors that the approach could potentially be generalized to other disease states and immunological phenotypes.

The sequence links TRBV27 to TRBJ2-1, with the D gene call left open. This TCR derives from a man between 50 and 59 years old in good health and CMV-seronegative. Material: PBMCs. In nucleotides, the sequence is TGTGCCAGCATTGAGAGGAATGAGCAGTTCTTC. The encoded protein is CASIERNEQFF.